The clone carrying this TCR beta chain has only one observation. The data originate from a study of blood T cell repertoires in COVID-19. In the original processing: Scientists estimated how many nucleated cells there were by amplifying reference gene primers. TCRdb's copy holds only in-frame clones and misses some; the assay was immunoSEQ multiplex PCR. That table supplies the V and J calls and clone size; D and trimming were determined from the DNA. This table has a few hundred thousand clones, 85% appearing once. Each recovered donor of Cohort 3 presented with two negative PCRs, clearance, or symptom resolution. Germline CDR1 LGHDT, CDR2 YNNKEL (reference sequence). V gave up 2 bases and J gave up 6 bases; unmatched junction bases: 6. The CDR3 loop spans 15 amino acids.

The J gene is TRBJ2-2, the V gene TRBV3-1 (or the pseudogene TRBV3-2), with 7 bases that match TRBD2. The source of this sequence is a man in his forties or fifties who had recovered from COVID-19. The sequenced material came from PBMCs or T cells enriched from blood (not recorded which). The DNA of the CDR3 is TGTGCCAGCAGCCAATCTTTGCGGGAGTCCGGGGAGCTGTTTTTT. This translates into CASSQSLRESGELFF.